This T cell receptor (beta chain) appears in the sequencing data of a study of Ad26.COV2.S vaccination and SARS-CoV-2 variants. Study background: Ad26.COV2.S, an intramuscular injection, was given once or twice 56 days apart.

Treatment indicated: about 20 received Ad26.COV2.S at low or high dose, single or two shots; about five received placebo; per-sample allocation not given. Sampling occurred on day 63 after the first vaccine or placebo injection. In Boston, the donor was an adult between 18-55 years of age. Here immunoSEQ multiplex PCR was the method, and the copy in TCRdb shows in-frame clones only, minus some. The table includes almost 400,000 clones, about 91% detected once. Germline CDR1 and CDR2: MDHEN and SYDVKM. The CDR3 spans 15 residues. The germline V and J ends were trimmed by 6 bases and 1 base, with 15 bases remaining between them.

The TCR comes from a person aged 18-60 years who received the Ad26.COV2.S COVID-19 vaccine or a placebo. J is TRBJ1-2 and V is TRBV28; D might be TRBD1 (6 bases). The input for sequencing was peripheral blood, taken in a trial of Ad26.COV2.S vaccine versus placebo. CDR3: CASRTLGAGNYGYTF. Written as DNA, the CDR3 is TGTGCCAGCAGGACTTTGGGGGCGGGTAACTATGGCTACACCTTC.